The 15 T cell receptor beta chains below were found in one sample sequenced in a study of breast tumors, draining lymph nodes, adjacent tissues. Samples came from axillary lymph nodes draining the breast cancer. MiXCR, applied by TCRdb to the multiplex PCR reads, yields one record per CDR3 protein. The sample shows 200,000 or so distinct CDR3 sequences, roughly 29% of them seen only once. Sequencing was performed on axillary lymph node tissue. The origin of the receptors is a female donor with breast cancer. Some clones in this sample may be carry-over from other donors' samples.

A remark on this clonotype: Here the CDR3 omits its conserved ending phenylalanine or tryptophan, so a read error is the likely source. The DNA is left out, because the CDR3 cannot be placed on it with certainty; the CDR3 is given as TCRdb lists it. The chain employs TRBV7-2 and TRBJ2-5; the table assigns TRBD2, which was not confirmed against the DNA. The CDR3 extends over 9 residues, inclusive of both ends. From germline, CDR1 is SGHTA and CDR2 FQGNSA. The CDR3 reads CASSLAIAG.

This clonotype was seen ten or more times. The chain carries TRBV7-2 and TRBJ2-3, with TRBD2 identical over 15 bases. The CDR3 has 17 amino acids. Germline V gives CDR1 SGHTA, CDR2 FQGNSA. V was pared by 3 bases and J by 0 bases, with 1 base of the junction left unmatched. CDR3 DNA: TGTGCCAGCAGCTTCGGACTAGCGGGAGGGAGCACAGATACGCAGTATTTT. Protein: CASSFGLAGGSTDTQYF.

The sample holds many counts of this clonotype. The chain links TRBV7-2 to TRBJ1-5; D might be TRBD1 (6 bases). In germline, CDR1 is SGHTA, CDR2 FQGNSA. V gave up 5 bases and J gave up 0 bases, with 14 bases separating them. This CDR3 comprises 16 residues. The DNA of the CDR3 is TGTGCCAGCAGCCTGGACAGTTCTTATAGCAATCAGCCCCAGCATTTT. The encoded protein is CASSLDSSYSNQPQHF.

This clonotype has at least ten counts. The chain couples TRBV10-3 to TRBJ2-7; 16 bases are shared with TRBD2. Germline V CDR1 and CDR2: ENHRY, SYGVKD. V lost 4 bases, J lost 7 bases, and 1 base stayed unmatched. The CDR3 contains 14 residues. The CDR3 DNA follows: TGTGCCATCAGTGCGGGACTAGCGGGAGGGGAGCAGTACTTC. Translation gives CAISAGLAGGEQYF.

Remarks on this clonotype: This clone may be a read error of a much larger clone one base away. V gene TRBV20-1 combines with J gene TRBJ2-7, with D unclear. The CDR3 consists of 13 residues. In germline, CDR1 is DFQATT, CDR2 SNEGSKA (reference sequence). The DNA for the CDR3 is TGCAGTGCTAGGCTCCGAGCCACCTACGCGCAGTACTTC. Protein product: CSARLRATYAQYF.

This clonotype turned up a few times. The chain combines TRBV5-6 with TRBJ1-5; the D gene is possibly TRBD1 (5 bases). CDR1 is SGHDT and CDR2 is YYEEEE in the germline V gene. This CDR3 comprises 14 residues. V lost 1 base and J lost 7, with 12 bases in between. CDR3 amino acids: CASSLRGAGQPQHF. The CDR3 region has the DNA TGTGCCAGCAGCTTGAGAGGGGCAGGCCAGCCCCAGCATTTT. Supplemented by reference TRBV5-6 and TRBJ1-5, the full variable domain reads DAGVTQSPTHLIKTRGQQVTLRCSPKSGHDTVSWYQQALGQGPQFIFQYYEEEERQRGNFPDRFSGHQFPNYSSELNVNALLLGDSALYLCASSLRGAGQPQHFGDGTRLSIL.

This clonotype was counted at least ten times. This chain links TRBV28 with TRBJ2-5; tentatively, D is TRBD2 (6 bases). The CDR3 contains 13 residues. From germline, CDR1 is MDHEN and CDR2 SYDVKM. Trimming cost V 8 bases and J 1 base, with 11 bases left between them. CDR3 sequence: CASGGKPQETQYF. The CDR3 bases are TGTGCCAGCGGGGGGAAGCCCCAAGAGACCCAGTACTTC.

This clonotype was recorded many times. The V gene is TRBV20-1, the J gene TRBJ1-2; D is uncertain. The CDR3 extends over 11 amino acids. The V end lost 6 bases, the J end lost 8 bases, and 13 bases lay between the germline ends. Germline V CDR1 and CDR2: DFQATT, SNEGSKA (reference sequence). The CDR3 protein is CSATGGEGYTF. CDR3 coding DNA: TGCAGTGCGACCGGTGGAGAGGGCTACACCTTC.

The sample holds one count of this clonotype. The CDR3 DNA reads as TGCGCCAGCACCGTAGCCCCCTCTACAGGCGTGAGCATACGCGAGCAGTTCTTC. Residues: CASTVAPSTGVSIREQFF. V usage is TRBV5-1 and J usage is TRBJ2-1, with D possibly being TRBD1 (5 bases). The CDR3 totals 18 residues. Trimming took 6 bases from V and 10 from J, leaving 32 bases between them. CDR1 is SGHRS and CDR2 is YFSETQ in the germline V gene.

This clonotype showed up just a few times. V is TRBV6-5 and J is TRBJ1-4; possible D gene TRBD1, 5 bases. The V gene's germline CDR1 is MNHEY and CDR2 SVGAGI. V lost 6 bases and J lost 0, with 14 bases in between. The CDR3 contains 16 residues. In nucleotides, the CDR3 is TGTGCCAGCAGCCGTCGGGGGTCCACAACTAATGAAAAACTGTTTTTT. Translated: CASSRRGSTTNEKLFF.

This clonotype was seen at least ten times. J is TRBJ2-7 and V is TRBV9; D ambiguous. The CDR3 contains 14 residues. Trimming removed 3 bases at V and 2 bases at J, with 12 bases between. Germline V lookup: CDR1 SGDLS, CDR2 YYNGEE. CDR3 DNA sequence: TGTGCCAGCAGCGCATCAATTGGGGCCTACGAGCAGTACTTC. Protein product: CASSASIGAYEQYF.

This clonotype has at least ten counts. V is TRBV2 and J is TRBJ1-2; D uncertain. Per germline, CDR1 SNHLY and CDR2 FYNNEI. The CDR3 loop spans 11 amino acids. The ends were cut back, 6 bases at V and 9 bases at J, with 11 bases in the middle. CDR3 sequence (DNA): TGTGCCAGCAGGGACGGGAGGAGCTACACCTTC. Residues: CASRDGRSYTF.

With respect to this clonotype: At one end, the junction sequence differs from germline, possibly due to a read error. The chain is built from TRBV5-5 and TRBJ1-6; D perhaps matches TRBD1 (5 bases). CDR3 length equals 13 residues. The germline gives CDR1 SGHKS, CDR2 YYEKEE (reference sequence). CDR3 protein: CASKGTSGNPFYF. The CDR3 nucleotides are TGTGCCAGCAAGGGGACTAGCGGGAATCCCTTCTACTTT.

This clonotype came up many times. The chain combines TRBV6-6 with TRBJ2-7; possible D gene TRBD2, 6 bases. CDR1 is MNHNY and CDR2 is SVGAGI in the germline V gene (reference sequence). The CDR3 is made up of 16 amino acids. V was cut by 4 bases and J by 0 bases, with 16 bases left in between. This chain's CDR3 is CASSSLGGTLSYEQYF. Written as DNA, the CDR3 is TGTGCCAGCAGTTCGCTCGGCGGGACTCTCTCCTACGAGCAGTACTTC.

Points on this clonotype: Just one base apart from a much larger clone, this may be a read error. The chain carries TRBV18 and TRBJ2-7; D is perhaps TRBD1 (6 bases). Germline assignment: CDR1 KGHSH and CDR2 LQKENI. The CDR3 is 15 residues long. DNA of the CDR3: TGTGCCGGCTCATCTCGGGACACTCTTTCCTACGAGCAGTACTTC. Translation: CAGSSRDTLSYEQYF.